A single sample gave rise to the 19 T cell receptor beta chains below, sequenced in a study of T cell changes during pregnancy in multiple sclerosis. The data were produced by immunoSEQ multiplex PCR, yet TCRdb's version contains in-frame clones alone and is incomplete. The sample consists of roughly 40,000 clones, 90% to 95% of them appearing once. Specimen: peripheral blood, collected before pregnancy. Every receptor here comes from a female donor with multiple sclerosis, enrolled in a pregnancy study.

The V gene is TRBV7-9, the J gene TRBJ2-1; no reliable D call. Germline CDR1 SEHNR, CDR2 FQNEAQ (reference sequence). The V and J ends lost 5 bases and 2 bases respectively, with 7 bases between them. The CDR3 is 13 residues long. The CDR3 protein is CASSRYTYNEQFF. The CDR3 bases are TGTGCCAGCAGCCGTTATACCTACAATGAGCAGTTCTTC.

The CDR3 bases are TGTGCCAGCAGCCCGGGACAGATCTCCTACGAGCAGTACTTC. Translating it yields CASSPGQISYEQYF. The chain links TRBV5-7 to TRBJ2-7; 7 nucleotides agree with TRBD1. TRBV5-7 is flagged as an ORF with uncertain function. The V and J ends lost 4 bases and 0 bases, in that order; junction bases with no gene match: 4. CDR3 length: 14 amino acids.

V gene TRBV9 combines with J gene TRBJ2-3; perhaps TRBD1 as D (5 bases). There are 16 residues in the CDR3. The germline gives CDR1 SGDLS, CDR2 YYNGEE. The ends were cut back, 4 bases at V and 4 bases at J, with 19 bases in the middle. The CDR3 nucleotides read TGTGCCAGCAGCCCATCCCTTAGGTTGGGGCCAGATACGCAGTATTTT. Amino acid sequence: CASSPSLRLGPDTQYF.

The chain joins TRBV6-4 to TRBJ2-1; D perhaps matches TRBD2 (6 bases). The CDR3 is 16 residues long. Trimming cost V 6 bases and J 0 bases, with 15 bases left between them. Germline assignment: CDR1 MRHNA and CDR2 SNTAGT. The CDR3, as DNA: TGTGCCAGCAGGGAGGCGTCTAGCGACTCCTACAATGAGCAGTTCTTC. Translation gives CASREASSDSYNEQFF.

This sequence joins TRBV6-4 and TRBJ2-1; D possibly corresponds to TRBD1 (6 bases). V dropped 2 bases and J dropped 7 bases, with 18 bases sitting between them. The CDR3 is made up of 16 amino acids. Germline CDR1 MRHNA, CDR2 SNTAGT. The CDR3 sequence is CASSDLITGLWNEQFF. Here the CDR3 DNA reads TGTGCCAGCAGTGACCTCATCACAGGGTTGTGGAATGAGCAGTTCTTC.

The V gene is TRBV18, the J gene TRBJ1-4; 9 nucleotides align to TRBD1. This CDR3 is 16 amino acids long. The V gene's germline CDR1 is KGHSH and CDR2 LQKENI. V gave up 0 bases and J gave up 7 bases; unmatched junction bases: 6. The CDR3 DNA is TGTGCCAGCTCACCACCCCCGGGACAGGGAGGTGAAAAACTGTTTTTT. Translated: CASSPPPGQGGEKLFF.

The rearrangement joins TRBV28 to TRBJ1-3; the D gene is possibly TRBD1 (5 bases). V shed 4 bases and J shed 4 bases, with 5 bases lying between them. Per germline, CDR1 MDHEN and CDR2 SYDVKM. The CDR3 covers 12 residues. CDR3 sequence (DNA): TGTGCCAGCAGTTCAGGGGGAAACACCATATATTTT. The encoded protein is CASSSGGNTIYF.

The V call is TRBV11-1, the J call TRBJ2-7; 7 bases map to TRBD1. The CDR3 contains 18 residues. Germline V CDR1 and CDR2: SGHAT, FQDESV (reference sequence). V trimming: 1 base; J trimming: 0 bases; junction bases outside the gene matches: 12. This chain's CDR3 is CASSLDYRPGTVSYEQYF. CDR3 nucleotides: TGTGCCAGCAGCTTAGACTATCGGCCCGGGACAGTCTCCTACGAGCAGTACTTC.

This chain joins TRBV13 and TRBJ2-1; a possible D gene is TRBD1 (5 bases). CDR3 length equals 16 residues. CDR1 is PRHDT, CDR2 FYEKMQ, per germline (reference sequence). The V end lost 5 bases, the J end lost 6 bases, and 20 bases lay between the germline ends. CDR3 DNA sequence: TGTGCCAGCAGCATAGCCTACGATCCAAGGGGCAATGAGCAGTTCTTC. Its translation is CASSIAYDPRGNEQFF.

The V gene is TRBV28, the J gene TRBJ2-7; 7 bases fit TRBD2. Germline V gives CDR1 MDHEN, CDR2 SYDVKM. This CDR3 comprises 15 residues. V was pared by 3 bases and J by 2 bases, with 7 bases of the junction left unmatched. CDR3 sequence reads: CASSLRGSVPYEQYF. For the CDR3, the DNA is TGTGCCAGCAGTTTGCGGGGGTCTGTGCCCTACGAGCAGTACTTC.

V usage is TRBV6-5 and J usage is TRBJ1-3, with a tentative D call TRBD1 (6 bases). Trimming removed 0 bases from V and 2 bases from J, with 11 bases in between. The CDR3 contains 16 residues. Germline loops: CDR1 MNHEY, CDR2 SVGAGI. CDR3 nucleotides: TGTGCCAGCAGTTACTCGCGCCCAGGGGCTGGAAACACCATATATTTT. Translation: CASSYSRPGAGNTIYF.

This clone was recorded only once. CDR3 region: CASSLAGDFNEQFF. The CDR3 nucleotides are TGTGCCAGCAGCTTAGCGGGAGATTTCAATGAGCAGTTCTTC. The rearrangement joins TRBV6-1 to TRBJ2-1; TRBD2 agrees at 9 bases. J gave up 6 bases and V 6 bases, and 6 bases lay outside the gene matches. The germline gives CDR1 MNHNS, CDR2 SASEGT. The CDR3 covers 14 residues.

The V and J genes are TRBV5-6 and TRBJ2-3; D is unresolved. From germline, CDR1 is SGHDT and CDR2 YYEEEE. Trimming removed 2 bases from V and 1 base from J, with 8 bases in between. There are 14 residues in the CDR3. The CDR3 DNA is TGTGCCAGCAGCTTCCTCCAGGGCACAGATACGCAGTATTTT. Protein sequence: CASSFLQGTDTQYF.

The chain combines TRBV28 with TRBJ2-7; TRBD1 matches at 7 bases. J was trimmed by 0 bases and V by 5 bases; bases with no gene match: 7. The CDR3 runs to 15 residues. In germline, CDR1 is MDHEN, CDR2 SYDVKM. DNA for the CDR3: TGTGCCAGCAGTCTGCCGGGACAGAGCTCCTACGAGCAGTACTTC. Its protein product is CASSLPGQSSYEQYF. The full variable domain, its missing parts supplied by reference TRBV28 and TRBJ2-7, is DVKVTQSSRYLVKRTGEKVFLECVQDMDHENMFWYRQDPGLGLRLIYFSYDVKMKEKGDIPEGYSVSREKKERFSLILESASTNQTSMYLCASSLPGQSSYEQYFGPGTRLTVT.

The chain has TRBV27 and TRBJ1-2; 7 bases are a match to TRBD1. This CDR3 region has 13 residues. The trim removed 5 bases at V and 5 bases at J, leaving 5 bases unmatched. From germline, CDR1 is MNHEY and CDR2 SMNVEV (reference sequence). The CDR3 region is CASSGGGGYGYTF. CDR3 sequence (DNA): TGTGCCAGCAGTGGAGGGGGCGGATATGGCTACACCTTC.

Here the CDR3 reads CATKTGLTYEQYF. The CDR3 DNA reads as TGTGCCACTAAGACAGGATTAACCTACGAGCAGTACTTC. The rearrangement links TRBV21-1 to TRBJ2-7; TRBD1, the table's D call, was not compared with the DNA. TRBV21-1 is marked as a pseudogene. The CDR3 consists of 13 residues.

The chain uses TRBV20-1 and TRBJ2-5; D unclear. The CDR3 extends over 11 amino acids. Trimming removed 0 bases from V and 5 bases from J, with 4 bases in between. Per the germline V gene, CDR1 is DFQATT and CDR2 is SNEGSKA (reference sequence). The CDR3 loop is CSARDRETQYF. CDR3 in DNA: TGCAGTGCTAGAGATCGGGAGACCCAGTACTTC.

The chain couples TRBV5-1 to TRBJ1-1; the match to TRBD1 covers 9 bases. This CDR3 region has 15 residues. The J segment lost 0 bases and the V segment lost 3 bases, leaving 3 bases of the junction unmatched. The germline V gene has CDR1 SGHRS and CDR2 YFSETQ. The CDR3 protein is CASSSGTGLNTEAFF. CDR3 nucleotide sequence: TGCGCCAGCAGCTCCGGGACAGGGCTGAACACTGAAGCTTTCTTT. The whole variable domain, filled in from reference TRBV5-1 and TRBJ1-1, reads KAGVTQTPRYLIKTRGQQVTLSCSPISGHRSVSWYQQTPGQGLQFLFEYFSETQRNKGNFPGRFSGRQFSNSRSEMNVSTLELGDSALYLCASSSGTGLNTEAFFGQGTRLTVV.

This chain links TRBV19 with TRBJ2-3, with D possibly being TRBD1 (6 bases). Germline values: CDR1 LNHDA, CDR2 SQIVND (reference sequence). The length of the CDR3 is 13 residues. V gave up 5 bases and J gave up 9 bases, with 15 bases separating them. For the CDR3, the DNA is TGTGCCAGTAGTCCCCCAGGGGTCGGGACGCAGTATTTT. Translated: CASSPPGVGTQYF.